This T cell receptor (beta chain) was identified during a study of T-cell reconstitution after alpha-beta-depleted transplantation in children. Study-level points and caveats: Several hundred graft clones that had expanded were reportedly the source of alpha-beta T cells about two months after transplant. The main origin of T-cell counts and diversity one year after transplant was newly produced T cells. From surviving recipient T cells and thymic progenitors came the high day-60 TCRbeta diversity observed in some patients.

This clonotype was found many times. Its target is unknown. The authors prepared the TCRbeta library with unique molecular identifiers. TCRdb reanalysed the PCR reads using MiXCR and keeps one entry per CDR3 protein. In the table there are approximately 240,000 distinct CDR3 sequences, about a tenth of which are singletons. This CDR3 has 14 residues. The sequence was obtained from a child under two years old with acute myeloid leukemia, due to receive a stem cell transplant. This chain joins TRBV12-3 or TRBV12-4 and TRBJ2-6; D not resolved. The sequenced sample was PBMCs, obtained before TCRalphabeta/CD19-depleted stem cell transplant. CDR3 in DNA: TGTGCAGTAGGGCGCGTCTCTGGGGCCAACGTCCTGACTTTC. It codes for CAVGRVSGANVLTF.